This TCR beta chain was sequenced in a study of patients and donors after allogeneic stem cell transplantation. CDR3 size: 17 residues. The ends were cut back, 7 bases at V and 0 bases at J, with 18 bases in the middle. TCRdb re-analysed the RT-PCR reads in MiXCR, keeping a single row per CDR3 protein. The table records 390,000 or so distinct CDR3 sequences, approximately 16% of them present only once. The specimen was blood, either unsorted or a sorted T cell fraction (not recorded which). The receptor's source is a human donor who was either an allogeneic HSCT recipient or a stem cell or donor lymphocyte infusion donor (not recorded which). It is not recorded whose cells these are; they may come from a transplant donor. The chain is built from TRBV12-3 or TRBV12-4 and TRBJ2-2; no reliable D call. The CDR3 region has the DNA TGTGCCAGCACCCCCTTTTGGTCCCAGACGAACACCGGGGAGCTGTTTTTT. Translation: CASTPFWSQTNTGELFF.